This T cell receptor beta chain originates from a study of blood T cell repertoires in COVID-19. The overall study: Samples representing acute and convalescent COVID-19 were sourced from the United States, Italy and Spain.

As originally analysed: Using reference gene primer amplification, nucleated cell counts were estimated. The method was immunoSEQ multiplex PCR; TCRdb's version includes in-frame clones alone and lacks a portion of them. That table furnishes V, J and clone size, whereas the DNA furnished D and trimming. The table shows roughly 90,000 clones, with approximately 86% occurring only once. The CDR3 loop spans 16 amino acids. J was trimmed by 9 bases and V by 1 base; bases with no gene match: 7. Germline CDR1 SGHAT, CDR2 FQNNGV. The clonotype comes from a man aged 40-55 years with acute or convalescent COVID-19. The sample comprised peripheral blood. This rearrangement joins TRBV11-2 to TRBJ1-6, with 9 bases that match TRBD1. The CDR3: CASSLVRGQGSSPLHF. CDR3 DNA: TGTGCCAGCAGCTTAGTTCGGGGACAGGGAAGTTCACCCCTCCACTTT. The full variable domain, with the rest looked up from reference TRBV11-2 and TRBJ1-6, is EAGVAQSPRYKIIEKRQSVAFWCNPISGHATLYWYQQILGQGPKLLIQFQNNGVVDDSQLPKDRFSAERLKGVDSTLKIQPAKLEDSAVYLCASSLVRGQGSSPLHFGNGTRLTVT.